Below are 23 T cell receptor beta chains sequenced from a single sample in a study of beta chain features in type 1 diabetes. Findings and caveats of the study: Type 1 diabetes patients had TCRB CDR3s that were shorter (moderately but significantly so) in all four CD4+ subsets.

Expressed TCRB transcripts were sequenced because the isolated RNA had all been reverse transcribed beforehand. Sequencing used immunoSEQ multiplex PCR; TCRdb keeps in-frame clones, though not all of them. The table has around 710,000 clones, roughly 12% seen once. No antigen has been assigned to these receptors. The source material was naive CD4+ T cells from blood. These receptors were taken from a man aged 30 to 39 with type 1 diabetes.

This clone has more than one count but fewer than ten. The chain joins TRBV29-1 to TRBJ1-2; perhaps TRBD1 as D (6 bases). The V and J ends lost 6 bases and 5 bases respectively, with 25 bases between them. Germline CDR1 SQVTM, CDR2 ANQGSEA. This CDR3 has 16 amino acids. The CDR3 loop is CSVLAGTGRNRYGYTF. The CDR3 region has the DNA TGCAGCGTGTTAGCAGGCACAGGGAGGAATAGGTATGGCTACACCTTC.

The rearrangement joins TRBV5-1 to TRBJ1-1; D is unresolved. The CDR3 has 14 amino acids. Germline lookup yields CDR1 SGHRS and CDR2 YFSETQ. Trimming removed 1 base at V and 5 bases at J, with 12 bases between. In DNA form, the CDR3 reads TGCGCCAGCAGCTTGCAGACCGATGGGACTGAAGCTTTCTTT. It yields the protein CASSLQTDGTEAFF.

The genes are TRBV5-1 and TRBJ1-6, with D hard to call. The CDR3 runs 12 residues. Trimming removed 5 bases at V and 6 bases at J, with 6 bases between. Germline loops: CDR1 SGHRS, CDR2 YFSETQ. In DNA, the CDR3 is TGCGCCAGCAGTCAGCCTAATTCACCCCTCCACTTT. Translated, it gives CASSQPNSPLHF.

The chain combines TRBV5-1 with TRBJ1-2; D is uncertain. V was clipped by 0 bases and J by 4 bases, with 7 bases between them. Germline V gene sequence: CDR1 SGHRS, CDR2 YFSETQ. This CDR3 region has 13 residues. CDR3 protein: CASSLEGSYGYTF. CDR3 nucleotides: TGCGCCAGCAGCTTGGAGGGAAGCTATGGCTACACCTTC.

The chain combines TRBV20-1 with TRBJ1-1; no clear D gene. The V and J ends lost 5 bases and 6 bases respectively, with 10 bases between them. There are 11 residues in the CDR3. Germline V CDR1 and CDR2: DFQATT, SNEGSKA (reference sequence). CDR3 DNA sequence: TGCAGTGCTGGGGAATGGGCTGAAGCTTTCTTT. This codes for CSAGEWAEAFF.

The chain carries TRBV6-1 and TRBJ1-5; TRBD1 might be the D (5 bases). Looked up from germline, CDR1 is MNHNS and CDR2 is SASEGT. This CDR3 contains 15 residues. The V end lost 4 bases, the J end lost 2 bases, and 12 bases lay between the germline ends. The CDR3 protein is CASSAQGVGNQPQHF. The CDR3 nucleotides are TGTGCCAGCAGTGCTCAAGGGGTCGGCAATCAGCCCCAGCATTTT.

This chain links TRBV18 with TRBJ1-6; D is possibly TRBD1 (6 bases). From germline, CDR1 is KGHSH and CDR2 LQKENI. Deletions cut 3 bases from V and 7 bases from J, with 10 bases between. The CDR3 has 14 residues. The CDR3 protein is CASSPTGPNSPLHF. Here the CDR3 DNA reads TGTGCCAGCTCACCCACAGGGCCCAATTCACCCCTCCACTTT.

V is TRBV6-6 and J is TRBJ1-2; 8 nucleotides agree with TRBD1. Germline V gene data show CDR1 as MNHNY and CDR2 as SVGAGI (reference sequence). The CDR3 consists of 14 residues. Losses at the gene ends were 6 bases for V and 4 bases for J; bases not matched to a gene: 7. CDR3 in DNA: TGTGCCAGCAGCAAGGACAGGGAGGCCTATGGCTACACCTTC. Translation gives CASSKDREAYGYTF.

This clone was seen more than once but under ten times. The chain links TRBV4-3 to TRBJ2-6; no reliable D call. The germline V gene has CDR1 LGHNA and CDR2 YSLEER. V was clipped by 0 bases and J by 0 bases, with 3 bases between them. This CDR3 is built from 15 residues. The CDR3 loop is CASSQEDSGANVLTF. The CDR3 DNA is TGCGCCAGCAGCCAAGAAGACTCTGGGGCCAACGTCCTGACTTTC.

This clone was observed a handful of times. The V call is TRBV7-9, the J call TRBJ2-3, with 10 bases identical to TRBD2. Per germline, CDR1 SEHNR and CDR2 FQNEAQ (reference sequence). This CDR3 has 15 amino acids. The V segment lost 2 bases and the J segment 1 base; nucleotides outside the gene matches: 0. This CDR3 reads CASSLLAGGTDTQYF. The CDR3 bases are TGTGCCAGCAGCTTACTAGCGGGGGGCACAGATACGCAGTATTTT.

The chain has TRBV6-1 and TRBJ1-6; D is undetermined. The ends were cut back, 7 bases at V and 6 bases at J, with 13 bases in the middle. Looked up from germline, CDR1 is MNHNS and CDR2 is SASEGT. There are 14 residues in the CDR3. CDR3 loop: CASKMDLSNSPLHF. The DNA of the CDR3 is TGTGCCAGCAAAATGGACTTATCTAATTCACCCCTCCACTTT.

This chain links TRBV7-9 with TRBJ1-2; D gene uncertain. Trimming pared 0 bases from V and 6 bases from J, leaving 11 bases between. Germline assignment: CDR1 SEHNR and CDR2 FQNEAQ (reference sequence). The CDR3 loop spans 14 amino acids. This CDR3 reads CASSLASTAHGYTF. DNA of the CDR3: TGTGCCAGCAGCTTAGCTTCAACAGCTCATGGCTACACCTTC.

This clone came up a few times. The gene calls are TRBV2 and TRBJ1-5, with D hard to call. There are 15 residues in the CDR3. The germline gives CDR1 SNHLY, CDR2 FYNNEI. V dropped 7 bases and J dropped 3 bases, with 16 bases sitting between them. CDR3 in DNA: TGTGCCAGCACCCGGGAGGGCAAATTCAATCAGCCCCAGCATTTT. It specifies CASTREGKFNQPQHF.

The chain recombines TRBV21-1 with TRBJ2-5; the D call TRBD1 from the table was never checked on the DNA. TRBV21-1 is listed as a pseudogene. The CDR3 is 17 residues long. The CDR3 DNA reads TGTGCCAGCAGCACGACCCCGGACAGGCCGTACCAAGAGACCCAGTACTTC. Amino acid sequence: CASSTTPDRPYQETQYF.

This rearrangement joins TRBV5-6 to TRBJ2-7; D gene uncertain. The CDR3 covers 13 residues. The germline V and J ends were trimmed by 0 bases and 0 bases, with 4 bases remaining between them. Germline V gene sequence: CDR1 SGHDT, CDR2 YYEEEE. The chain's CDR3 is CASSLVSSYEQYF. In nucleotides, the CDR3 is TGTGCCAGCAGCTTGGTTAGCTCCTACGAGCAGTACTTC.

The CDR3 DNA sequence: TGTGCCAGCAGCTTAAGGGCAGGGTTAACCTACGAGCAGTACTTC. The encoded protein is CASSLRAGLTYEQYF. This chain connects TRBV7-2 to TRBJ2-7; D is perhaps TRBD1 (5 bases). Germline loops: CDR1 SGHTA, CDR2 FQGNSA. With 2 bases removed from V and 2 bases from J, the gap between germline ends came to 13 bases. The CDR3 loop spans 15 amino acids. The whole variable domain, remainder taken from reference TRBV7-2 and TRBJ2-7, is GAGVSQSPSNKVTEKGKDVELRCDPISGHTALYWYRQSLGQGLEFLIYFQGNSAPDKSGLPSDRFSAERTGGSVSTLTIQRTQQEDSAVYLCASSLRAGLTYEQYFGPGTRLTVT.

The chain joins TRBV7-2 to TRBJ2-3; maybe TRBD2 (5 bases). The CDR3 consists of 16 residues. CDR1 SGHTA and CDR2 FQGNSA come from the germline V gene. Between the trimmed V and J ends, which lost 5 bases and 6 bases, there was a span of 21 bases. The CDR3: CASSEAIASIWDTQYF. CDR3 nucleotide sequence: TGTGCCAGCAGCGAGGCCATAGCGTCGATCTGGGATACGCAGTATTTT.

This clone was observed a few times. V gene TRBV27 combines with J gene TRBJ2-7; TRBD1 matches at 10 bases. The CDR3 is 16 amino acids. Per the germline V gene, CDR1 is MNHEY and CDR2 is SMNVEV (reference sequence). With 6 bases clipped from V and 0 bases from J, the junction kept 8 bases outside the gene matches. CDR3 nucleotide sequence: TGTGCCAGCAGCGGGGGACAGGGGTCGAACTCCTACGAGCAGTACTTC. It specifies CASSGGQGSNSYEQYF.

The chain combines TRBV9 with TRBJ1-4; 10 positions match TRBD1. This CDR3 is built from 15 residues. Trimming removed 7 bases from V and 1 base from J; junction bases left unmatched: 4. Germline CDR1 reads SGDLS; CDR2 reads YYNGEE. The CDR3 DNA reads TGTGCCAGCGGGACAGGGGTTAAAACTAATGAAAAACTGTTTTTT. Translated, it gives CASGTGVKTNEKLFF.

This sequence joins TRBV11-2 and TRBJ2-1; no reliable D call. The V end was cut by 0 bases, the J end by 9 bases, with 6 bases between. This CDR3 is built from 12 residues. The V gene's germline CDR1 is SGHAT and CDR2 FQNNGV. The CDR3 spells CASSLEPREQFF. Written as DNA, the CDR3 is TGTGCCAGCAGCTTAGAACCCCGTGAGCAGTTCTTC.

The chain couples TRBV4-2 to TRBJ2-1, with 7 bases identical to TRBD2. V trimming: 3 bases; J trimming: 13 bases; junction bases outside the gene matches: 15. CDR1 and CDR2 (germline): LGHNA, YNFKEQ. The CDR3 has 15 amino acids. CDR3 sequence: CASSQGELAQADQFF. CDR3 DNA: TGTGCCAGCAGCCAGGGGGAACTAGCGCAGGCGGATCAGTTCTTC.

This chain links TRBV12-5 with TRBJ2-7; possible D gene TRBD1, 5 bases. Germline V gene sequence: CDR1 LGHNT, CDR2 FRNRAP. Between the trimmed V and J ends, which lost 5 bases and 1 base, there was a span of 12 bases. This CDR3 contains 14 residues. CDR3 DNA: TGTGCTAGTGGTGGGGCAGGCATTTCCTACGAGCAGTACTTC. This sequence encodes CASGGAGISYEQYF.

This clone appeared a few times. The chain joins TRBV13 to TRBJ2-7, with D perhaps TRBD1 or TRBD2 (5 bases each). The CDR3 extends over 13 amino acids. Between the trimmed V and J ends, which lost 4 bases and 7 bases, there was a span of 14 bases. Per germline, CDR1 PRHDT and CDR2 FYEKMQ (reference sequence). CDR3 bases: TGTGCCAGCAGCTCGGGGCCGGGGCGAGAGCAGTACTTC. Its protein is CASSSGPGREQYF.